The T cell receptor beta chain under discussion was sequenced for a study of tumor-infiltrating lymphocytes in primary liver carcinoma. CDR1 and CDR2 from the germline V gene are GTSNPN and SVGIG (reference sequence). V was shortened by 0 bases and J by 6 bases, with 19 bases between the two germline ends. This CDR3 has 16 amino acids. Co-extracted RNA and DNA came from around 18-30 mg of unsorted bulk tissue. On this clonotype: A much larger clone lies a single base off, so this may be a read error.

The template, roughly 0.45 ug total RNA, yielded TCR beta cDNA made with a constant-region primer. It was through three nested multiplex PCR rounds of slightly modified ARM-PCR that TCR beta libraries arose. The opening two PCR rounds, 10 cycles each, paired TRBV1-TRBV30 forward primers with a C-beta reverse primer. Via MiXCR, TCRdb re-called the multiplex PCR reads, giving one row per CDR3 protein. The sample shows about 78,000 distinct CDR3 sequences, about 70% of them seen only once. The genes are TRBV30 and TRBJ2-3, with D perhaps matching TRBD2 (6 bases). The TCR originated in a man between 35 and 55 years old with primary liver carcinoma and hepatitis B virus infection. The source material was liver tumor tissue from sampling region 4. Documented subset: tumor region T4, right-lateral pole. This CDR3 is CAWSVGRLSAGDTQYF. As DNA, the CDR3 is TGTGCCTGGAGTGTAGGTCGACTTTCCGCGGGGGATACGCAGTATTTT.